The rows below give T cell receptor beta chains drawn from one sample of a study of CD8 T cells in ankylosing spondylitis. From the 5' RACE reads, TCRdb called clonotypes with MiXCR, one entry per CDR3 protein. Among about 240,000 distinct CDR3 sequences listed, around 8% were seen once. Sequencing was done on a sample of blood, either unsorted or a sorted T cell fraction (not recorded which). The receptor set was obtained from a female donor with ankylosing spondylitis or in good health (not recorded which). Each CDR3 is given with its conserved first and last residue. A D gene is named only where the DNA matches it firmly. A row's size may be missing; if present it is once, few, many or a size class.

TRBV29-1,many,NA,TRBJ2-1,TGCAGCGGTACACCCTCTCGGGTCAAGGAGCAGTTCTTC,CSGTPSRVKEQFF
TRBV5-1,many,TRBD1,TRBJ2-4,TGCGCCAGCAGCAAACAGGGGGGCGAAAACATTCAGTACTTC,CASSKQGGENIQYF
TRBV5-5,many,NA,TRBJ1-1,TGTGCCAGCACCCGCCGACTGGAGAACACTGAAGCTTTCTTT,CASTRRLENTEAFF
TRBV20-1,many,NA,TRBJ1-1,TGCAGTGCTAGATCCCTAGAGGTTGAAGCTTTCTTT,CSARSLEVEAFF
TRBV20-1,many,NA,TRBJ2-5,TGCAGTCCTTACAGGGACCAAGAGACCCAGTACTTC,CSPYRDQETQYF
TRBV30,few,NA,TRBJ1-3,TGTGCCTGGAGTGTCTTGCCGGCCGACACCATATATTTT,CAWSVLPADTIYF
TRBV20-1,many,NA,TRBJ2-7,TGCAGTGCTGAACCGCCGGGGGACTCCTACGAGCAGTACTTC,CSAEPPGDSYEQYF
TRBV7-9,many,TRBD1,TRBJ1-3,TGTGCCACGGGGACAGCCGGAAACACCATATATTTT,CATGTAGNTIYF
TRBV4-3,many,NA,TRBJ2-7,TGCGCCAGCAGCCAAGATAGGGCAGCATCGACCTCCTACGAGCAGTACTTC,CASSQDRAASTSYEQYF
TRBV28,many,TRBD1,TRBJ1-6,TGTGCCAGCAGCTCGGGACAGCTGGTCGGGTCGGCCCTCCACTTT,CASSSGQLVGSALHF
TRBV12-2,many,NA,TRBJ2-1,TGTGCAAGTCGCTTAGGGGGGGATGAGCAGTTCTTC,CASRLGGDEQFF
TRBV10-3,many,NA,TRBJ1-2,TGTGCCATCAACGAGGGGGATGGCTACACCTTC,CAINEGDGYTF
TRBV28,many,NA,TRBJ1-5,TGTGCCAGCAGCACCTCGGATCAGCCCCAGCATTTT,CASSTSDQPQHF
TRBV7-2,NA,NA,TRBJ1-4,TGTGCCAGCAGGCGGGGACCCACCGAAAAACTGTTTTTT,CASRRGPTEKLFF
TRBV7-2,many,TRBD2,TRBJ2-7,TGTGCCAGCAGCTCGACTAGCGGCCCCTACGAGCAGTACTTC,CASSSTSGPYEQYF
TRBV25-1,many,TRBD1,TRBJ2-1,TGTGCCAGCAGGGAGACAGGGGTCAGCCACAATGAGCAGTTCTTC,CASRETGVSHNEQFF
TRBV6-5,many,TRBD1,TRBJ2-3,TGTGCCAGCAGTTACTCCGGGACAGGGCAAGCAGATACGCAGTATTTT,CASSYSGTGQADTQYF
TRBV6-6,many,NA,TRBJ1-1,TGTGCCAGCAGTTACTCCCGGGACGAAGCTTTCTTT,CASSYSRDEAFF
TRBV2,NA,NA,TRBJ2-1,TGTGCCAGCAGTGTGCTGAGTGGACAGCCCTCTCGGTACAATGAGCAGTTCTTC,CASSVLSGQPSRYNEQFF
TRBV9,many,TRBD1,TRBJ2-1,TGTGCCAGCAGCGTAGATCTCCGGGACAGGGGAACTCAGGAGCAGTTCTTC,CASSVDLRDRGTQEQFF
TRBV14,few,NA,TRBJ1-1,TGTGCCAGCAGCCAGATCACAGGGTCTGGTTGGAACACTGAAGCTTTCTTT,CASSQITGSGWNTEAFF
TRBV6-1,many,TRBD2,TRBJ2-3,TGTGCCAGCAGATCCGGACTAGCGGGAGGGCCAGATACGCAGTATTTT,CASRSGLAGGPDTQYF
TRBV20-1,many,TRBD2,TRBJ2-3,TGCAGTGCTAGAGACCCGACTAGCTGGAATACGCAGTATTTT,CSARDPTSWNTQYF
TRBV6-2/TRBV6-3,many,NA,TRBJ1-1,TGTGCCAGCAGTTCGGGTGGGGGCGCGGAGAGGTTT,CASSSGGGAERF
TRBV9,NA,NA,TRBJ2-1,TGTGCCAGCAGCGTAGGGGGGAATACGAATGAGCAGTTCTTC,CASSVGGNTNEQFF
TRBV6-1,many,NA,TRBJ2-7,TGTGCCAGCAGTAGTACACCAGGATACGAGCAGTACTTC,CASSSTPGYEQYF
TRBV11-2,NA,NA,TRBJ1-5,TGTGCCAGCAGCTTAGTGGGAGGCGGAGTCTATAGCAATCAGCCCCAGCATTTT,CASSLVGGGVYSNQPQHF
TRBV29-1,many,NA,TRBJ2-7,TGCAGCGGAGGGAGGGGGTACTACGAGCAGTACTTC,CSGGRGYYEQYF
TRBV12-3/TRBV12-4,many,NA,TRBJ1-1,TGTGCCAGCAGTTTGTCTGGAATTGAAGCTTTCTTT,CASSLSGIEAFF
TRBV7-3,many,TRBD1,TRBJ2-7,TGTGCCAGCAGCCAACCTGGGACAGGATTAAACTTC,CASSQPGTGLNF
TRBV5-1,many,TRBD1,TRBJ2-1,TGCGCCAGCAGGGGGGACAGGGGATCAGCTGAGCAGTTCTTC,CASRGDRGSAEQFF
TRBV20-1,many,NA,TRBJ2-1,TGCAGTGCCAGACCCTTCGGCGAGGGGGAGGCTAACAATGAGCAGTTCTTC,CSARPFGEGEANNEQFF
TRBV7-9,many,NA,TRBJ1-1,TGTGCCAGCAGCACCAGCGGGGGCTGGTCTGAAGCTTTCTTT,CASSTSGGWSEAFF
TRBV5-6,many,TRBD1,TRBJ2-1,TGTGCCAGCAGCTTTCCCTACAGGGGGAATGAGCAGTTCTTC,CASSFPYRGNEQFF
TRBV9,many,NA,TRBJ2-2,TGTGCCAGCAGCGTAGGATCGGTCGCGAACACCGGGGAGCTGTTTTTT,CASSVGSVANTGELFF
TRBV7-9,few,TRBD2,TRBJ2-5,TGTGCCAGCAGCTTTGTCGGGAGGGAGACCCAGTACTTC,CASSFVGRETQYF
TRBV12-3/TRBV12-4,NA,NA,TRBJ2-3,TGTGCCAGCAGCCCCCTAGGGCGGCCCTCCACAGATACGCAGTATTTT,CASSPLGRPSTDTQYF
TRBV27,many,NA,TRBJ1-1,TGTGCCAGCAGTTTAGAAATGACGAACACTGAAGCTTTCTTT,CASSLEMTNTEAFF
TRBV2,many,NA,TRBJ1-5,TGTGCCAGCAGTGATGAACCGCCCCAGCATTTT,CASSDEPPQHF
TRBV15,NA,TRBD2,TRBJ2-1,TGTGCCACCAGCAGATTGGAGCTAGCGGGAGGGATGTATGAGCAGTTCTTC,CATSRLELAGGMYEQFF
TRBV20-1,many,TRBD1,TRBJ1-6,TGCAGTGCTACGCCTGGGACAGGCCGGAATTCACCCCTCCACTTT,CSATPGTGRNSPLHF
TRBV20-1,many,TRBD1,TRBJ2-2,TGCAGTGCCCGAGCGACAGGGGCTCCCGGGGAGCTGTTTTTT,CSARATGAPGELFF